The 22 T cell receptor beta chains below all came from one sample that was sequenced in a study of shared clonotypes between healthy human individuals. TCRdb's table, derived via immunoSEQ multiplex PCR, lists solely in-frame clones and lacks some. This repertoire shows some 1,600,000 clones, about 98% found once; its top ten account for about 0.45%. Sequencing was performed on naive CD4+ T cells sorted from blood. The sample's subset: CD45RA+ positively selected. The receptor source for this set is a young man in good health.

CDR3 sequence reads: CASSLDYRNTGELFF. The CDR3 bases are TGCGCCAGCAGCTTGGACTACAGAAACACCGGGGAGCTGTTTTTT. V gene TRBV5-1 combines with J gene TRBJ2-2; D uncertain. Germline V gene data show CDR1 as SGHRS and CDR2 as YFSETQ. The CDR3 is 15 residues long. Trimming took off 0 bases at V and 2 bases at J, with 8 bases between the two ends.

CDR3 region: CAWRRQGNETQYF. In DNA, the CDR3 is TGTGCCTGGAGACGACAGGGTAACGAGACCCAGTACTTC. This chain uses TRBV30 with TRBJ2-5; 7 nucleotides line up with TRBD1. Losses at the gene ends were 3 bases for V and 5 bases for J; bases not matched to a gene: 6. There are 13 residues in the CDR3. From germline, CDR1 is GTSNPN and CDR2 SVGIG (reference sequence).

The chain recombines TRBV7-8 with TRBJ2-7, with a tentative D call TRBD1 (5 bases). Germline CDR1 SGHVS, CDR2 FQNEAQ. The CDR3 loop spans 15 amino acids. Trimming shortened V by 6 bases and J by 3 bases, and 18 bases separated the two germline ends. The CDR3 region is CASSLIPTGYYEQYF. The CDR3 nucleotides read TGTGCCAGCAGTTTAATACCAACAGGATACTACGAGCAGTACTTC.

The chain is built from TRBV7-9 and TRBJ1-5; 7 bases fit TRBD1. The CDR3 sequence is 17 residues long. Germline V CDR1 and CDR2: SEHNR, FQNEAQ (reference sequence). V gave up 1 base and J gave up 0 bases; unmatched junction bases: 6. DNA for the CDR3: TGTGCCAGCAGCTTAGGACAGGGAGAGGGTAGCAATCAGCCCCAGCATTTT. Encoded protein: CASSLGQGEGSNQPQHF.

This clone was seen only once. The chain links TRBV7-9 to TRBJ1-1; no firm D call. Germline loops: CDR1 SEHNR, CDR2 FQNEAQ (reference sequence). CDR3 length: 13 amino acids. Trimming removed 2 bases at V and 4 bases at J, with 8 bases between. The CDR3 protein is CASSLNPVTEAFF. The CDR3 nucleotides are TGTGCCAGCAGCTTAAATCCAGTCACTGAAGCTTTCTTT.

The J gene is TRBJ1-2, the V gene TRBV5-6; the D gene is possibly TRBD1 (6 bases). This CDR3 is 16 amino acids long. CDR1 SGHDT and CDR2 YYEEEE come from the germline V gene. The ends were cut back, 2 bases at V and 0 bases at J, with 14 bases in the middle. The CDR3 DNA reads TGTGCCAGCAGCTTCCCAGGACAGAAATCTAACTATGGCTACACCTTC. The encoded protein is CASSFPGQKSNYGYTF. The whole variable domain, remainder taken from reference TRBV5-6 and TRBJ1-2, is DAGVTQSPTHLIKTRGQQVTLRCSPKSGHDTVSWYQQALGQGPQFIFQYYEEEERQRGNFPDRFSGHQFPNYSSELNVNALLLGDSALYLCASSFPGQKSNYGYTFGSGTRLTVV.

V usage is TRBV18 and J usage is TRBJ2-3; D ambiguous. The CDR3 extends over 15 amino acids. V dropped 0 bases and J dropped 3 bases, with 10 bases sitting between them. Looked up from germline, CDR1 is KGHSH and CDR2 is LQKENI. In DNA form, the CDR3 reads TGTGCCAGCTCACCACCGGCCTTCGATACAGATACGCAGTATTTT. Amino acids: CASSPPAFDTDTQYF.

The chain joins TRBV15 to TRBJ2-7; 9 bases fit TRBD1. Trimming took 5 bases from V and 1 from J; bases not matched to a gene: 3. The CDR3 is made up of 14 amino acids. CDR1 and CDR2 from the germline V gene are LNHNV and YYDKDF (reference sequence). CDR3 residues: CATSSDRGSYEQYF. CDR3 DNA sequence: TGTGCCACCAGCTCGGACAGGGGATCCTACGAGCAGTACTTC.

The CDR3 region has the DNA TGCGCCAGCAGCCAAGACACAGAAAGGGGTGGCAATGAGCAGTTCTTC. It translates to CASSQDTERGGNEQFF. The chain couples TRBV4-3 to TRBJ2-1; a possible D gene is TRBD1 (5 bases). The germline V gene has CDR1 LGHNA and CDR2 YSLEER. This CDR3 is built from 16 residues. Deletions cut 0 bases from V and 6 bases from J, with 15 bases between.

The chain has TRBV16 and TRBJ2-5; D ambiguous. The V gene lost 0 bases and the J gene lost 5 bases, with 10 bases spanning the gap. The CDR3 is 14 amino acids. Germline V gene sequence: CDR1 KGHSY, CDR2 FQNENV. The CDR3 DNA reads TGTGCCAGCAGCCAATCGGGCGTCCAGGAGACCCAGTACTTC. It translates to CASSQSGVQETQYF. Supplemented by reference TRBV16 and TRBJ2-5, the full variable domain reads GEEVAQTPKHLVRGEGQKAKLYCAPIKGHSYVFWYQQVLKNEFKFLISFQNENVFDETGMPKERFSAKCLPNSPCSLEIQATKLEDSAVYFCASSQSGVQETQYFGPGTRLLVL.

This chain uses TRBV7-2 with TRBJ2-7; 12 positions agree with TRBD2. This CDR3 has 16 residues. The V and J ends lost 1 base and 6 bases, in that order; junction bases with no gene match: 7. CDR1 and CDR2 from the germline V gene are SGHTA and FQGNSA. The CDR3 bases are TGTGCCAGCAGCTTAGTGACTAGCGGGAGAAAGAGCGAGCAGTACTTC. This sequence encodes CASSLVTSGRKSEQYF. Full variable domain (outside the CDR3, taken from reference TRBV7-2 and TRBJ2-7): GAGVSQSPSNKVTEKGKDVELRCDPISGHTALYWYRQSLGQGLEFLIYFQGNSAPDKSGLPSDRFSAERTGGSVSTLTIQRTQQEDSAVYLCASSLVTSGRKSEQYFGPGTRLTVT.

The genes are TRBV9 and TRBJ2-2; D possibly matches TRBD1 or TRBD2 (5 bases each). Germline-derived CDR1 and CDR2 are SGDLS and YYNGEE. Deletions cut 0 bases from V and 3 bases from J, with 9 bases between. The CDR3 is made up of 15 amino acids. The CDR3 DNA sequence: TGTGCCAGCAGCGTAGACGGGACGTACACCGGGGAGCTGTTTTTT. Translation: CASSVDGTYTGELFF.

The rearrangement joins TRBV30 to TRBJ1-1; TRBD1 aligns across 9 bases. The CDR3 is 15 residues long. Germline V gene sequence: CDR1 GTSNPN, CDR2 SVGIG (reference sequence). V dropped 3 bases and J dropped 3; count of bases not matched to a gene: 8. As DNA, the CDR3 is TGTGCCTGGAGGGCTACAGGGGGCTCGTACACTGAAGCTTTCTTT. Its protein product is CAWRATGGSYTEAFF.

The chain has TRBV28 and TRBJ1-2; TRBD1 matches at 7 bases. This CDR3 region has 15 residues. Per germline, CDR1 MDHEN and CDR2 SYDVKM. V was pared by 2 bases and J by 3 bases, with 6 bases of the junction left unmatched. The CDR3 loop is CASSLLGQADYGYTF. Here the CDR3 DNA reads TGTGCCAGCAGTTTACTAGGACAGGCCGACTATGGCTACACCTTC.

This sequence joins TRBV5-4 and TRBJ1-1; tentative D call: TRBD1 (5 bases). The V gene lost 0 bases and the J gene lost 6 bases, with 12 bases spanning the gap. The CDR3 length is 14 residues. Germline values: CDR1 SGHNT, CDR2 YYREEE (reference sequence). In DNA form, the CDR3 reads TGTGCCAGCAGCTTGGGCCTCACAGGCGCTGAAGCTTTCTTT. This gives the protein CASSLGLTGAEAFF.

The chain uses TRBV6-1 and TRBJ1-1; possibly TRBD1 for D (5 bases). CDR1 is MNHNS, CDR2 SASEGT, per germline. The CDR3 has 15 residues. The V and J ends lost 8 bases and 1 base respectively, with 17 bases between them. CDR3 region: CASGRSTAKNTEAFF. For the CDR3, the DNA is TGTGCCAGCGGCCGATCGACAGCCAAGAACACTGAAGCTTTCTTT.

The chain's CDR3 is CSVASGSNEQYF. The CDR3 bases are TGCAGCGTTGCTAGCGGGAGCAACGAGCAGTACTTC. The chain couples TRBV29-1 to TRBJ2-7, with 10 positions matching TRBD2. V lost 4 bases and J lost 5; bases outside the gene matches: 2. The CDR3 is 12 residues long. The germline gives CDR1 SQVTM, CDR2 ANQGSEA.

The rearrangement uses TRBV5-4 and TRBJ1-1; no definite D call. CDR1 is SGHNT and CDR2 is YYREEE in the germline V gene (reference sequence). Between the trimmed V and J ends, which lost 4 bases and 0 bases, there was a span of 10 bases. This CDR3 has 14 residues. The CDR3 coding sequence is TGTGCCAGCAGCCCCCCGTACATGAACACTGAAGCTTTCTTT. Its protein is CASSPPYMNTEAFF.

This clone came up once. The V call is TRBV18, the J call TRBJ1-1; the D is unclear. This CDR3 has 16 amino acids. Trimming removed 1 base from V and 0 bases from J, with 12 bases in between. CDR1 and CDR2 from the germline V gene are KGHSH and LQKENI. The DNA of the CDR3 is TGTGCCAGCTCACCACTGAGCAGTGGGTTGAACACTGAAGCTTTCTTT. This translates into CASSPLSSGLNTEAFF.

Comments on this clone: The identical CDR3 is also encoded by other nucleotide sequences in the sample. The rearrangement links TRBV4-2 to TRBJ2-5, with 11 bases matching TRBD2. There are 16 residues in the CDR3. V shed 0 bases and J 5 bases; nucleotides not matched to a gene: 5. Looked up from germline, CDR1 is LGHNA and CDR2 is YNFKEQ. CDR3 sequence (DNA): TGTGCCAGCAGCCAAGATACTAGCGGGAGAGGTGAGACCCAGTACTTC. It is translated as CASSQDTSGRGETQYF.

The CDR3 spells CAGRDREPSQETQYF. The CDR3 coding sequence is TGTGCCGGAAGAGACAGGGAGCCAAGCCAAGAGACCCAGTACTTC. The genes are TRBV9 and TRBJ2-5, with 7 bases fitting TRBD1. This CDR3 is built from 15 residues. Germline values: CDR1 SGDLS, CDR2 YYNGEE. Trimming removed 10 bases from V and 1 base from J; junction bases left unmatched: 13.

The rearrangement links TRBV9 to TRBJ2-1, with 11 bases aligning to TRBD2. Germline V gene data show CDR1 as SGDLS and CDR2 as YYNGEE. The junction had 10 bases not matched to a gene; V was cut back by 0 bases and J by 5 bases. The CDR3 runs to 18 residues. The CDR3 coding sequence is TGTGCCAGCAGCGTAGCTACGAGGACTAGCGGGTTAAACAATGAGCAGTTCTTC. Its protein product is CASSVATRTSGLNNEQFF. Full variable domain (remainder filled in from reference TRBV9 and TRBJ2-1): DSGVTQTPKHLITATGQRVTLRCSPRSGDLSVYWYQQSLDQGLQFLIQYYNGEERAKGNILERFSAQQFPDLHSELNLSSLELGDSALYFCASSVATRTSGLNNEQFFGPGTRLTVL.